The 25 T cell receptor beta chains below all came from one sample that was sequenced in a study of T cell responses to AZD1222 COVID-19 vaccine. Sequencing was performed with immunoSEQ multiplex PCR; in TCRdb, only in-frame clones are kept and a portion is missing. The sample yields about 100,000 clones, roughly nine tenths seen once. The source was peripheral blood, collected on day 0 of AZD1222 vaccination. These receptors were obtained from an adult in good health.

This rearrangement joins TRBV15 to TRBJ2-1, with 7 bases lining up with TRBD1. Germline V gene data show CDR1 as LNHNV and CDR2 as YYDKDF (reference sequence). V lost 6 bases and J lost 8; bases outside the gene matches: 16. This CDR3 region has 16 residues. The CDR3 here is CATSSRIGQASHEQFF. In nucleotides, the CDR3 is TGTGCCACCAGTTCTCGTATAGGACAGGCATCGCATGAGCAGTTCTTC.

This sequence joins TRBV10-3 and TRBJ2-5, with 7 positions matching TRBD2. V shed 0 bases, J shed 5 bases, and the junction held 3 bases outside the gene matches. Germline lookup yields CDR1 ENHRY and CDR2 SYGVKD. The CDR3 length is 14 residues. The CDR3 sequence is CAISESGGLETQYF. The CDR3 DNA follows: TGTGCCATCAGTGAGTCGGGGGGGTTGGAGACCCAGTACTTC.

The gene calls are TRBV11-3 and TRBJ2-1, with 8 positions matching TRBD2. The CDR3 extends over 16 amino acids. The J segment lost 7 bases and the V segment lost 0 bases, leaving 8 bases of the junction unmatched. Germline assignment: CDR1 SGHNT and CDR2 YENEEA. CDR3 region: CASSLEGSGSFNEQFF. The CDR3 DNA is TGTGCCAGCAGCTTAGAAGGGAGCGGGAGTTTTAATGAGCAGTTCTTC. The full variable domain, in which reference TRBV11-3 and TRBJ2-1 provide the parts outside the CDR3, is EAGVVQSPRYKIIEKKQPVAFWCNPISGHNTLYWYLQNLGQGPELLIRYENEEAVDDSQLPKDRFSAERLKGVDSTLKIQPAELGDSAVYLCASSLEGSGSFNEQFFGPGTRLTVL.

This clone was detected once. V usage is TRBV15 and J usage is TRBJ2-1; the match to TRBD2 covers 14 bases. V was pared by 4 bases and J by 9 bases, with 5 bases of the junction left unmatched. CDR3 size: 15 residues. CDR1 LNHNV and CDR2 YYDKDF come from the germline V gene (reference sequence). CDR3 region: CATSIGTSGSGEQFF. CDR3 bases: TGTGCCACCAGCATTGGGACTAGCGGGAGCGGTGAGCAGTTCTTC.

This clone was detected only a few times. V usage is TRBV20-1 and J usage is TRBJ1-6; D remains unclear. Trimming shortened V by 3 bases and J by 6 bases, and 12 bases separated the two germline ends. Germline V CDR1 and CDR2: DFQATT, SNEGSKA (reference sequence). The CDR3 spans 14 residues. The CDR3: CSASMGVGNSPLHF. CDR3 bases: TGCAGTGCTAGTATGGGAGTAGGTAATTCACCCCTCCACTTT.

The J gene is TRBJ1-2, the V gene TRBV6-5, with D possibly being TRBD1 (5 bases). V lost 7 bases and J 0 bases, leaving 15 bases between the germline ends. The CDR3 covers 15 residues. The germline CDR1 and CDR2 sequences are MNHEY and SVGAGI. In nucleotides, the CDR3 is TGTGCCAGCATCGGACATAACCCCCCTAACTATGGCTACACCTTC. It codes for CASIGHNPPNYGYTF.

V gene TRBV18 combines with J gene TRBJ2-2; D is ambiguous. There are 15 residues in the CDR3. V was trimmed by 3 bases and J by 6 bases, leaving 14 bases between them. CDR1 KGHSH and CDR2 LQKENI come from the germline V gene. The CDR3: CASSPTQLRPGELFF. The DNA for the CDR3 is TGTGCCAGCTCACCTACCCAACTTCGGCCCGGGGAGCTGTTTTTT.

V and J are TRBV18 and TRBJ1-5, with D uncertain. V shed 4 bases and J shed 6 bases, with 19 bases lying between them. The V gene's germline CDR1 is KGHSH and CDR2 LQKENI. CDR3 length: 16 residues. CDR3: CASSLIPTQTGQPQHF. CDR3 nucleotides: TGTGCCAGCTCACTCATCCCGACCCAAACGGGTCAGCCCCAGCATTTT.

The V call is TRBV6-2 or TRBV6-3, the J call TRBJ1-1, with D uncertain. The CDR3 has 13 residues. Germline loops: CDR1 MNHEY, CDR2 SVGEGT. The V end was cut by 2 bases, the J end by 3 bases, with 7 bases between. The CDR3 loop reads CASSYKEYTEAFF. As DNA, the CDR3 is TGTGCCAGCAGTTACAAAGAGTACACTGAAGCTTTCTTT.

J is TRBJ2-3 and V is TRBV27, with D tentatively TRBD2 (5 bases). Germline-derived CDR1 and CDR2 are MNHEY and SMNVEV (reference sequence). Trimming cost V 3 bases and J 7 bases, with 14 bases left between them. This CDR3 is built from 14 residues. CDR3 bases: TGTGCCAGCAGTTTTATCGGGATTATACATACGCAGTATTTT. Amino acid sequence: CASSFIGIIHTQYF.

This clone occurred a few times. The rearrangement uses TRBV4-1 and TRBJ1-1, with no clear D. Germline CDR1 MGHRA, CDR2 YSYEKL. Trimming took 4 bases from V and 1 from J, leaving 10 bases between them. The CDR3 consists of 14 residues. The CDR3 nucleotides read TGCGCCAGCAGCCGAACTACAGAGAACACTGAAGCTTTCTTT. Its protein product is CASSRTTENTEAFF.

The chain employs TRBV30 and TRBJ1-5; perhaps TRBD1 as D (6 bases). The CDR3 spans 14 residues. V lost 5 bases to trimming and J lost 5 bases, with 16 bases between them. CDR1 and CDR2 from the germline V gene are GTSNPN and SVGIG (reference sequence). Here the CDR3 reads CAWSAGAVDQPQHF. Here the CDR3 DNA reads TGTGCCTGGTCCGCGGGGGCAGTGGATCAGCCCCAGCATTTT.

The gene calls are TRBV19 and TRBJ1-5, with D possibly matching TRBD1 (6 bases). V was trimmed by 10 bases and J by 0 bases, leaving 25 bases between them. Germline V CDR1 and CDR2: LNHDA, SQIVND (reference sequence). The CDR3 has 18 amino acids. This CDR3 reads CATRNNLGGAYSNQPQHF. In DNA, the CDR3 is TGTGCCACCCGAAACAACCTAGGGGGGGCATATAGCAATCAGCCCCAGCATTTT.

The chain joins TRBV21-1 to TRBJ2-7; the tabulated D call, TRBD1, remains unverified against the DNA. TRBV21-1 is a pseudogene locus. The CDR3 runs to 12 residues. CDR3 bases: TGTGCCAGCAGGGGGGCAGGCTACGAGCAGTACTTC. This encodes CASRGAGYEQYF.

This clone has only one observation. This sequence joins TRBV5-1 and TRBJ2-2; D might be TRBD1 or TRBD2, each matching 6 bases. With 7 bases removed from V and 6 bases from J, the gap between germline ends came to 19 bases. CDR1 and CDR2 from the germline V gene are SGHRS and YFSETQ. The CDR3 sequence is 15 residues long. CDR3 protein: CASSRHSEGAGELFF. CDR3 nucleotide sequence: TGCGCCAGCTCCCGACACTCGGAGGGGGCCGGGGAGCTGTTTTTT.

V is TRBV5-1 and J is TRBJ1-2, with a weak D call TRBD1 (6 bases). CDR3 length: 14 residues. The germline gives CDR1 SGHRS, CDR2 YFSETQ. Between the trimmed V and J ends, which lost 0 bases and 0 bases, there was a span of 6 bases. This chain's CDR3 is CASSLGQANYGYTF. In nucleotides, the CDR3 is TGCGCCAGCAGCTTGGGACAGGCTAACTATGGCTACACCTTC.

Here the CDR3 DNA reads TGTGCCTGGAGCGAGAACAGTTTCTCTGGAAACACCATATATTTT. As protein: CAWSENSFSGNTIYF. The V call is TRBV30, the J call TRBJ1-3; D not certain. The CDR3 extends over 15 amino acids. Trimming shortened V by 3 bases and J by 0 bases, and 12 bases separated the two germline ends. Germline V CDR1 and CDR2: GTSNPN, SVGIG (reference sequence). The full variable domain, its missing parts supplied by reference TRBV30 and TRBJ1-3, is SQTIHQWPATLVQPVGSPLSLECTVEGTSNPNLYWYRQAAGRGLQLLFYSVGIGQISSEVPQNLSASRPQDRQFILSSKKLLLSDSGFYLCAWSENSFSGNTIYFGEGSWLTVV.

The CDR3 sequence: CASSPVVLGATNEKLFF. The CDR3 coding sequence is TGTGCCAGCAGCCCGGTTGTTTTGGGGGCAACTAATGAAAAACTGTTTTTT. V and J are TRBV2 and TRBJ1-4, with D perhaps TRBD1 (5 bases). The germline V gene has CDR1 SNHLY and CDR2 FYNNEI. The CDR3 sequence is 17 residues long. The V gene lost 6 bases and the J gene lost 0 bases, with 17 bases spanning the gap.

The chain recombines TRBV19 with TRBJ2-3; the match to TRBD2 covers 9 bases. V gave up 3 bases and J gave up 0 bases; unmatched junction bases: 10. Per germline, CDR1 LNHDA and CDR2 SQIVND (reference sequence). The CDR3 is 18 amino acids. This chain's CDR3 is CASSIMASGETSTDTQYF. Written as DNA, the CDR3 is TGTGCCAGTAGTATTATGGCTAGCGGGGAGACTAGCACAGATACGCAGTATTTT. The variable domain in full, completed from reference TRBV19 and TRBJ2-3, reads DGGITQSPKYLFRKEGQNVTLSCEQNLNHDAMYWYRQDPGQGLRLIYYSQIVNDFQKGDIAEGYSVSREKKESFPLTVTSAQKNPTAFYLCASSIMASGETSTDTQYFGPGTRLTVL.

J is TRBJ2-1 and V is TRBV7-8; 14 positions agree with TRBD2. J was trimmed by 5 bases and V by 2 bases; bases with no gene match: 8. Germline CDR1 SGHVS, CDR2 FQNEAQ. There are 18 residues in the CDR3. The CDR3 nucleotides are TGTGCCAGCAGCTTATCGCGCCCGGGACTAGCGGGAGACAATGAGCAGTTCTTC. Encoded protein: CASSLSRPGLAGDNEQFF.

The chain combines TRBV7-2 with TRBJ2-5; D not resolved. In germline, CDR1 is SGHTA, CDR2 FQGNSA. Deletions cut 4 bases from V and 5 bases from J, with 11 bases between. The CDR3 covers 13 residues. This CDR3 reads CASSSQGWETQYF. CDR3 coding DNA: TGTGCCAGCAGCTCCCAAGGATGGGAGACCCAGTACTTC.

CDR3: CAISERVLDQPQHF. CDR3 bases: TGTGCCATCAGTGAGAGGGTCCTGGATCAGCCCCAGCATTTT. This chain connects TRBV10-3 to TRBJ1-5; D gene uncertain. V lost 2 bases and J 5 bases, leaving 10 bases between the germline ends. The CDR3 contains 14 residues. Germline V gives CDR1 ENHRY, CDR2 SYGVKD.

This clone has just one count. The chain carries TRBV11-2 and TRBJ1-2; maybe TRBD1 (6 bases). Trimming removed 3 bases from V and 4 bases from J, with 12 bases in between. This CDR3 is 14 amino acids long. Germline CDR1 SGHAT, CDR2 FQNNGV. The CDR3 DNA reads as TGTGCCAGCAGCTTTCCGGGGGCGACCTATGGCTACACCTTC. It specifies CASSFPGATYGYTF.

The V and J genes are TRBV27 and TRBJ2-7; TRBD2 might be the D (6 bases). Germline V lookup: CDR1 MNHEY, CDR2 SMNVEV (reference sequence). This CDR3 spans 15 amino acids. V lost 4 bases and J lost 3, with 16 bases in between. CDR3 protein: CASSSGTFAIYEQYF. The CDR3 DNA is TGTGCCAGCAGTTCCGGGACTTTTGCTATCTACGAGCAGTACTTC.

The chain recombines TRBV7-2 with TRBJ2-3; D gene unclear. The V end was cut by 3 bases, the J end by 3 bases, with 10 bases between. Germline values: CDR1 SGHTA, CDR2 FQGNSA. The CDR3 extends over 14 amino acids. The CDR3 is CASSFSSGTDTQYF. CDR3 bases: TGTGCCAGCAGCTTCAGCTCCGGGACAGATACGCAGTATTTT. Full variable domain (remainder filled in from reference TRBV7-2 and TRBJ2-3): GAGVSQSPSNKVTEKGKDVELRCDPISGHTALYWYRQSLGQGLEFLIYFQGNSAPDKSGLPSDRFSAERTGGSVSTLTIQRTQQEDSAVYLCASSFSSGTDTQYFGPGTRLTVL.